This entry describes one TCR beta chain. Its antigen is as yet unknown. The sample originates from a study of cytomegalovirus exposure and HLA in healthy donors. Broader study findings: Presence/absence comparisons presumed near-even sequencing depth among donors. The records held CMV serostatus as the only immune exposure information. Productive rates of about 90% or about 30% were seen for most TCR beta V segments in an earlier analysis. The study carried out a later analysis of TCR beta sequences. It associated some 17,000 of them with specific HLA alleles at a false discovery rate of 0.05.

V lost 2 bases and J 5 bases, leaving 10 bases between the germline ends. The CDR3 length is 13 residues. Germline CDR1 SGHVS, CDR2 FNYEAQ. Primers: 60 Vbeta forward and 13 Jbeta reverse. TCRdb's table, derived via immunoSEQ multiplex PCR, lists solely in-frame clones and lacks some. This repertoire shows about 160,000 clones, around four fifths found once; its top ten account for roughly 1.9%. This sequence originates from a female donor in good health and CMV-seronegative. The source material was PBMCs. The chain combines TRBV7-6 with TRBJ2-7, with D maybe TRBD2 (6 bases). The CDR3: CASSLYAGNEQYF. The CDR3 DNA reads TGTGCCAGCAGCTTATATGCGGGGAACGAGCAGTACTTC.